What follows are 7 T cell receptor beta chains derived from one specimen sequenced in a study of cytotoxic CD8 clonotypes in ibrutinib-treated CLL. Method: immunoSEQ multiplex PCR; TCRdb's copy keeps in-frame clones and lacks some. The sample consists of fewer than 35,000 clones, around 63% of them appearing once. The material was PBMCs, obtained before ibrutinib treatment. The receptors here all came from a human donor with chronic lymphocytic leukemia.

The V call is TRBV18, the J call TRBJ2-7; weak D call: TRBD2 (6 bases). Germline assignment: CDR1 KGHSH and CDR2 LQKENI. V shed 2 bases and J shed 3 bases, with 11 bases lying between them. CDR3 size: 14 residues. The CDR3 coding sequence is TGTGCCAGCTCACCATGGGCTAGCGACTACGAGCAGTACTTC. This codes for CASSPWASDYEQYF. Drawing the rest from reference TRBV18 and TRBJ2-7, the complete variable domain is NAGVMQNPRHLVRRRGQEARLRCSPMKGHSHVYWYRQLPEEGLKFMVYLQKENIIDESGMPKERFSAEFPKEGPSILRIQQVVRGDSAAYFCASSPWASDYEQYFGPGTRLTVT.

The chain uses TRBV27 and TRBJ1-1; D not certain. The ends were cut back, 7 bases at V and 1 base at J, with 22 bases in the middle. Germline V gene sequence: CDR1 MNHEY, CDR2 SMNVEV (reference sequence). The CDR3 is 17 residues long. The CDR3 DNA follows: TGTGCCAGCAACTTGCGGGGAGGGTATGGCAGGAACACTGAAGCTTTCTTT. The encoded protein is CASNLRGGYGRNTEAFF.

The chain couples TRBV6-1 to TRBJ1-6; D is unresolved. The CDR3 has 16 residues. V was clipped by 0 bases and J by 0 bases, with 6 bases between them. The germline V gene has CDR1 MNHNS and CDR2 SASEGT. The CDR3: CASSEAASSYNSPLHF. The CDR3 DNA reads TGTGCCAGCAGTGAAGCGGCGAGCTCCTATAATTCACCCCTCCACTTT.

The gene calls are TRBV7-8 and TRBJ1-5; 9 bases align to TRBD1. Looked up from germline, CDR1 is SGHVS and CDR2 is FQNEAQ. Trimming removed 1 base from V and 5 bases from J; junction bases left unmatched: 3. The CDR3 runs 15 residues. CDR3 loop: CASSLVQGADQPQHF. The CDR3 DNA sequence: TGTGCCAGCAGCTTAGTACAGGGGGCGGATCAGCCCCAGCATTTT.

The chain recombines TRBV7-9 with TRBJ1-6, with TRBD1 matching 9 bases. The CDR3 sequence is 14 residues long. V trimming: 4 bases; J trimming: 9 bases; junction bases outside the gene matches: 4. Germline-derived CDR1 and CDR2 are SEHNR and FQNEAQ (reference sequence). The CDR3 is CASSSGTGRSPLHF. The CDR3 DNA follows: TGTGCCAGCAGCTCCGGGACAGGGCGTTCACCCCTCCACTTT.

This sequence joins TRBV18 and TRBJ1-5; TRBD1 agrees at 8 bases. The trim removed 4 bases at V and 4 bases at J, leaving 6 bases unmatched. Germline V CDR1 and CDR2: KGHSH, LQKENI. CDR3 size: 15 residues. The CDR3 sequence: CASSRTGNPNQPQHF. CDR3 DNA: TGTGCCAGCTCACGGACAGGGAACCCGAATCAGCCCCAGCATTTT.

In its sample, this clone was seen once. The V gene is TRBV5-6, the J gene TRBJ2-7, with D possibly TRBD2 on 5 matching bases. V was trimmed by 4 bases and J by 4 bases, leaving 15 bases between them. Germline CDR1 is SGHDT and CDR2 is YYEEEE. The CDR3 consists of 14 residues. CDR3: CASSLGLGLYEQYF. In DNA form, the CDR3 reads TGTGCCAGCAGCCTTGGACTCGGATTGTACGAGCAGTACTTC.